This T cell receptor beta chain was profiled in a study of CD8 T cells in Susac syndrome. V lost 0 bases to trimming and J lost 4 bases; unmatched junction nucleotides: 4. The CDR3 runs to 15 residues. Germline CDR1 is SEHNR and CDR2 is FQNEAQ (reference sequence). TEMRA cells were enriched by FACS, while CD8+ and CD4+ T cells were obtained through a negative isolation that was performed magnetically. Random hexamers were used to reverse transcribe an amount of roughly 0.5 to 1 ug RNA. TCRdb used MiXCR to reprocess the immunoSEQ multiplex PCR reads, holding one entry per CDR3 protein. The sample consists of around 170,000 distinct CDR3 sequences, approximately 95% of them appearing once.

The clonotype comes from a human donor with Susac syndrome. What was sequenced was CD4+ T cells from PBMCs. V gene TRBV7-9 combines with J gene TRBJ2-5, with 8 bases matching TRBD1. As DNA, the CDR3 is TGTGCCAGCAGCTTAGCGGGGACAGGTGGAGAGACCCAGTACTTC. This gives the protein CASSLAGTGGETQYF.